This TCR beta chain appears in the sequencing data of a study of blood T cells in healthy people across ages. Individuals who donated were healthy Caucasians from Russia aged roughly 6 to 95. Regarding the study as a whole: A strong correlation was seen between TCR beta diversity and naive T cell percentage. Measured against age, TCR beta diversity per million T cells decreased in a roughly linear manner.

For the second PCR, which ran for 7 to 11 cycles, a sample-barcoded 5' primer and a J-beta primer mix were used. TCRdb itself ran the 5' RACE reads through MiXCR, one entry per CDR3 protein. This table has hundreds of thousands of distinct CDR3 sequences, roughly 50% appearing once. This CDR3 is built from 13 residues. V dropped 3 bases and J dropped 4 bases, with 8 bases sitting between them. Germline V CDR1 and CDR2: SGHTA, FQGNSA. In the case of this clonotype: Antigen: not known.

V usage is TRBV7-2 and J usage is TRBJ2-3; no clear D. The origin of this receptor is a woman aged 55 to 70 in good health. Source material: blood. The CDR3 DNA follows: TGTGCCAGCAGCTTCACATATGCAGATACGCAGTATTTT. This gives the protein CASSFTYADTQYF.